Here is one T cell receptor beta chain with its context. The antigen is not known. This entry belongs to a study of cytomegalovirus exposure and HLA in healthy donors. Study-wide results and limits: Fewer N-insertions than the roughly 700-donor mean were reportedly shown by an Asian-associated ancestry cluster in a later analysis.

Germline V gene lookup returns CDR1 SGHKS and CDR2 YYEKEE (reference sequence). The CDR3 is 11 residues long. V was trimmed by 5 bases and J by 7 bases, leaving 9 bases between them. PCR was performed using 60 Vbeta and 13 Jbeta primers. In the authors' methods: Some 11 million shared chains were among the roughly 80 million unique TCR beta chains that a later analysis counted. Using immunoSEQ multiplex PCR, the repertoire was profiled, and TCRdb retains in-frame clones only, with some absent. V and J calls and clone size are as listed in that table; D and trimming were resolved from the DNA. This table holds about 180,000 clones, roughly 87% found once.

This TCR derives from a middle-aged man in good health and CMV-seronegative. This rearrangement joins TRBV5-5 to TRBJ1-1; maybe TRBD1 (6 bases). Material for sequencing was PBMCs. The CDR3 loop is CASSVDSEAFF. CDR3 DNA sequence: TGTGCCAGCAGTGTGGACAGTGAAGCTTTCTTT.